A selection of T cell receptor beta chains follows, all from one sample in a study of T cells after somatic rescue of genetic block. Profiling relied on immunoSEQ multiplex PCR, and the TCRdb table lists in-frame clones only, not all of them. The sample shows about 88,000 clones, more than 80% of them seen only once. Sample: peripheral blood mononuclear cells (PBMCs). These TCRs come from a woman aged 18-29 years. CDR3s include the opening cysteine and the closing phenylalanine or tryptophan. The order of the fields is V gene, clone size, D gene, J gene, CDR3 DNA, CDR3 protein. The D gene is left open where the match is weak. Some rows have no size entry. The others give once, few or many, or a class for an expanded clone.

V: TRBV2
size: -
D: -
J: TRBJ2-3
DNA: TGTGCCAGCAGTCGAAGGAATGATCCCTATGCAGATACGCAGTATTTT
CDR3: CASSRRNDPYADTQYF

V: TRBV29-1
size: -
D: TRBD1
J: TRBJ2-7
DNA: TGCAGCGTGCGGTATACAGGGGGATCCTACGAGCAGTACTTC
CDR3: CSVRYTGGSYEQYF

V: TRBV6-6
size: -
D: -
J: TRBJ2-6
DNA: TGTGCCAGCAGTTATAGTGTGGGCTCTGGGGCCAACGTCCTGACTTTC
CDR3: CASSYSVGSGANVLTF

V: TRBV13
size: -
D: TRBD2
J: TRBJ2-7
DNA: TGTGCCAGCAGCTTAGGGGAGCTAGCGGGGGATCTCTACGAGCAGTACTTC
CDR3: CASSLGELAGDLYEQYF

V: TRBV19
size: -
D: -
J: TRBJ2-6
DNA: TGTGCCAGTACCTCGGAGCGCTTCGCCAACGTCCTGACTTTC
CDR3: CASTSERFANVLTF

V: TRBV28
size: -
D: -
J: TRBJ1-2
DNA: TGTGCCAGCAGACATCTGTCCCAGGATGGCTACACCTTC
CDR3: CASRHLSQDGYTF

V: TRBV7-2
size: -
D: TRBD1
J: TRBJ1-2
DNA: TGTGCCAGCAGCTCCGGACAGGGGAGCGGCTATGGCTACACCTTC
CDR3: CASSSGQGSGYGYTF

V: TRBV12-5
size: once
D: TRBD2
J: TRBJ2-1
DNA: TGTGCTAGTGGTTTGCCAGCGGGAGCGGGGTTCCTAAGCTCCTACAATGAGCAGTTCTTC
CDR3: CASGLPAGAGFLSSYNEQFF

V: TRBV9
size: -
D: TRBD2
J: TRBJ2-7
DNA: TGTGCCAGCAGCGATCCCGGCCGGGGACTAGCGGGGGGCGAGCAGTACTTC
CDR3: CASSDPGRGLAGGEQYF

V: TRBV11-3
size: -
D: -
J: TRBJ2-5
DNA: TGTGCCAGCAGCTTAGGATTCGAGACCCAGTACTTC
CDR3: CASSLGFETQYF

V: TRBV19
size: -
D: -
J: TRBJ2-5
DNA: TGTGCCAGTAGGCTCCAAGAGACCCAGTACTTC
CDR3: CASRLQETQYF

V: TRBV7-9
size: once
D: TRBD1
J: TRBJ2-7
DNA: TGTGCCAGCAGCCCGGGACAGGGGTTTTACGAGCAGTACTTC
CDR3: CASSPGQGFYEQYF

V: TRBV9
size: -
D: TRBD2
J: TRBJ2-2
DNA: TGTGCCAGCAGCGTACACGGGACTAGCGAGAACACCGGGGAGCTGTTTTTT
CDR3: CASSVHGTSENTGELFF

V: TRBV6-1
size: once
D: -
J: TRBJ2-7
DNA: TGTGCCAGCAGTGAAGAAGCAGGATCCTACGAGCAGTACTTC
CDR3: CASSEEAGSYEQYF

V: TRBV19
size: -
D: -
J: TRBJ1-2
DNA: TGTGCCAGTAGTATTTTGTCGGGGGCGGGAGTCTATGGCTACACCTTC
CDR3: CASSILSGAGVYGYTF

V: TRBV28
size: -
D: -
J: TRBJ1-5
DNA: TGTGCCAGCAGGATCGGACAGAGGGGGAGAATTCAGCCCCAGCATTTT
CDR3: CASRIGQRGRIQPQHF

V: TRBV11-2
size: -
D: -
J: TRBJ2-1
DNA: TGTGCCAGCAGCCCCGGGACCAACTCCTACAATGAGCAGTTCTTC
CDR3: CASSPGTNSYNEQFF

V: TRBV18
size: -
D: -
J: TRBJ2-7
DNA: TGTGCCAGCTCCCCCCCGGACCTGACCTACGAGCAGTACTTC
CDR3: CASSPPDLTYEQYF

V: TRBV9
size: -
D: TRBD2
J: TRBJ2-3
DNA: TGTGCCAGCAGACAATTAGCGGGAGCCTCTCGCACAGATACGCAGTATTTT
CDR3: CASRQLAGASRTDTQYF

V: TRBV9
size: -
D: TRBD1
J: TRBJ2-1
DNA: TGTGCCAGCAGCGTAGAGGGACCCGGGACAGGAGGCAATGAGCAGTTCTTC
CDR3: CASSVEGPGTGGNEQFF

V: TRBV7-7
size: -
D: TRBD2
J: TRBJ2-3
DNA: TGTGCTAGCAGCCGGGGACTAGCGGTTTTAGATACGCAGTATTTT
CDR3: CASSRGLAVLDTQYF

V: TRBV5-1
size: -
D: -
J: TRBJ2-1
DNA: TGCGCCAGCAGCCCCGACAGGCCCAATGAGCAGTTCTTC
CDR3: CASSPDRPNEQFF

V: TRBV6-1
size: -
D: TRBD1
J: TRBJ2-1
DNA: TGTGCCAGCAGTGAAGAGACAGGGGGCTACAATGAGCAGTTCTTC
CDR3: CASSEETGGYNEQFF

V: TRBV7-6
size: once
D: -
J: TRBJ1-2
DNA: TGTGCCAGCAGCTTAGCGGGGGTCGGGGGCTACACCTTC
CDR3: CASSLAGVGGYTF

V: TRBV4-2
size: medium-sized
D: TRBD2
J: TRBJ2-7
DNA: TGTGCCAGCAGCCAAGATGGTAGCGGGAGTCCCTACGAGCAGTACTTC
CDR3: CASSQDGSGSPYEQYF

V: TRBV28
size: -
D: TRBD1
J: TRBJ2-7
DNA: TGTGCTAGCCTTACCAGGGGGCGCGGGGAGCAGTACTTC
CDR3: CASLTRGRGEQYF

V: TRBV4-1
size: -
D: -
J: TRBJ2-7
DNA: TGCGCCAGCAGCCAAGAGGGATTAAGGCAGTACTTC
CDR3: CASSQEGLRQYF

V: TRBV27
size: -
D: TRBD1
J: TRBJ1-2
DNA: TGTGCCAGCAGTACGGGACAGGGGATCTATGGCTACACCTTC
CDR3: CASSTGQGIYGYTF

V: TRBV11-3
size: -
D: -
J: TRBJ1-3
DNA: TGTGCCAGCAGCTTAAGGGGCCTCTTTGGAAACACCATATATTTT
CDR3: CASSLRGLFGNTIYF

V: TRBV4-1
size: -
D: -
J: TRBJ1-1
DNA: TGCGCCAGCAGCCAAACGTCCTCAAACACTGAAGCTTTCTTT
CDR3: CASSQTSSNTEAFF

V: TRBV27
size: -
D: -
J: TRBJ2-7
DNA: TGTGCCAGCAGACTTCTCCAAGGGAGTCTCTACGAGCAGTACTTC
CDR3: CASRLLQGSLYEQYF